The source of this TCR beta chain is a study of blood T cell repertoires in COVID-19. Background on the study: T cells, B-cell-depleted T cells, or PBMCs provided the cDNA or gDNA that served as material.

Patients of the Seattle cohort, enrolled during active infection, were followed longitudinally. In the original processing: Researchers report that nucleated cell counts were estimated from reference gene primer amplification. Here immunoSEQ multiplex PCR was the method, and the copy in TCRdb shows in-frame clones only, minus some. The V and J calls and the clone size are those of that table, but D and trimming were determined from the DNA. The sample holds around 160,000 clones, roughly nine tenths seen once. The specimen was peripheral blood. The clonotype originates from a man aged 18 to 29 with COVID-19, enrolled during active disease.

The CDR3 spells CASSSTYEQYF. The DNA of the CDR3 is TGTGCCAGCAGTTCAACCTACGAGCAGTACTTC. The gene calls are TRBV27 and TRBJ2-7; D gene uncertain. CDR3 length: 11 amino acids. The V gene's germline CDR1 is MNHEY and CDR2 SMNVEV (reference sequence). Trimming removed 4 bases from V and 2 bases from J, with 3 bases in between.